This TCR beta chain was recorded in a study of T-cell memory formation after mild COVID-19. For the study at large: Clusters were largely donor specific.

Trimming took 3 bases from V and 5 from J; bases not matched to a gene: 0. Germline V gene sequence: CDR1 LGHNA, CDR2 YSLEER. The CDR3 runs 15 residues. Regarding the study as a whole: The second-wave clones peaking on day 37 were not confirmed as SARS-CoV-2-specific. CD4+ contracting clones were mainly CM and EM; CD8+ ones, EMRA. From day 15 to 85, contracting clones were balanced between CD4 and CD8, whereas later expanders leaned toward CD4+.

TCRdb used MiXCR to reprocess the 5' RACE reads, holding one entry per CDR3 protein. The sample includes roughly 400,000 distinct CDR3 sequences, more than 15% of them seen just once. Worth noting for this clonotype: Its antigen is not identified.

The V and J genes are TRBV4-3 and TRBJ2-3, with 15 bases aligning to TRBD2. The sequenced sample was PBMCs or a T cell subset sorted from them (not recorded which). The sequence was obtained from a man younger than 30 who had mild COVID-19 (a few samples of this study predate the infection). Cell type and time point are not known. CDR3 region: CASSQGLAGGDTQYF. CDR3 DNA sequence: TGCGCCAGCAGCCAGGGACTAGCGGGGGGAGATACGCAGTATTTT.